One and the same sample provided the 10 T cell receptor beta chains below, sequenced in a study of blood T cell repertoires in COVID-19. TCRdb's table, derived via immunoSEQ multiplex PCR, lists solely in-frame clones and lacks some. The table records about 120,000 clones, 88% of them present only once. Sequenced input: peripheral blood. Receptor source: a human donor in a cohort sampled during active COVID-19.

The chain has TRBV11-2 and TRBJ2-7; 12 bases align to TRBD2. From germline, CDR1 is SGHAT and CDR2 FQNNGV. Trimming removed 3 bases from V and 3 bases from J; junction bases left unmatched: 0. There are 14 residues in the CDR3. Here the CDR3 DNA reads TGTGCCAGCAGCTTGACTAGCGGGGGCTACGAGCAGTACTTC. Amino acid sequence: CASSLTSGGYEQYF.

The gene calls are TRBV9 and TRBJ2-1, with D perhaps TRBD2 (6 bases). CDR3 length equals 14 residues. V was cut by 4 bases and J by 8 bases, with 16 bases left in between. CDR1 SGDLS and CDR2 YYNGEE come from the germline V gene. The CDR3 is CASSLMGGVDEQFF. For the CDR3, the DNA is TGTGCCAGCAGCCTAATGGGGGGAGTCGATGAGCAGTTCTTC.

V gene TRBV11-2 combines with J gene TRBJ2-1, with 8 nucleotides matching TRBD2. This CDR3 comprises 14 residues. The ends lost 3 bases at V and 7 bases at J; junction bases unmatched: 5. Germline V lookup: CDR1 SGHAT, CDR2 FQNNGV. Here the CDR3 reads CASSFGLARNEQFF. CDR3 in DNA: TGTGCCAGCAGCTTCGGACTAGCTCGTAATGAGCAGTTCTTC.

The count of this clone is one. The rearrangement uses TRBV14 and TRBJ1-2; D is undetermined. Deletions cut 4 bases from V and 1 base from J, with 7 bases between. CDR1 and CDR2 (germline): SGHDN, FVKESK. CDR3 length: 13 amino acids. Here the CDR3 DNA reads TGTGCCAGCAGCCGACGGGGTAACTATGGCTACACCTTC. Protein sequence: CASSRRGNYGYTF.

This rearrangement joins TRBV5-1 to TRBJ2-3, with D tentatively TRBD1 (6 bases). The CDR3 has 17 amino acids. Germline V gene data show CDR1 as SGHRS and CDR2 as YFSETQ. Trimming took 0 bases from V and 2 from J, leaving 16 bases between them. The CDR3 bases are TGCGCCAGCAGCTTGGCCGGGACACTAACATCCACAGATACGCAGTATTTT. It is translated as CASSLAGTLTSTDTQYF.

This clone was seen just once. The CDR3 region is CASSFGDRMNYGYTF. The DNA of the CDR3 is TGTGCCAGCAGCTTCGGGGACAGAATGAACTATGGCTACACCTTC. V gene TRBV5-4 combines with J gene TRBJ1-2, with 7 nucleotides matching TRBD1. The CDR3 sequence is 15 residues long. J was trimmed by 2 bases and V by 2 bases; bases with no gene match: 6. Per germline, CDR1 SGHNT and CDR2 YYREEE (reference sequence).

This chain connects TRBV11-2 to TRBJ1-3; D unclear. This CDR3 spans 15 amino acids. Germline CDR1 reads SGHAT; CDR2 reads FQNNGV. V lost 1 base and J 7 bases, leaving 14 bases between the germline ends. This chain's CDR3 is CASSLGAPPFNTIYF. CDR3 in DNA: TGTGCCAGCAGCTTAGGGGCACCCCCATTTAACACCATATATTTT. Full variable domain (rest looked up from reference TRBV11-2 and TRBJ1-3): EAGVAQSPRYKIIEKRQSVAFWCNPISGHATLYWYQQILGQGPKLLIQFQNNGVVDDSQLPKDRFSAERLKGVDSTLKIQPAKLEDSAVYLCASSLGAPPFNTIYFGEGSWLTVV.

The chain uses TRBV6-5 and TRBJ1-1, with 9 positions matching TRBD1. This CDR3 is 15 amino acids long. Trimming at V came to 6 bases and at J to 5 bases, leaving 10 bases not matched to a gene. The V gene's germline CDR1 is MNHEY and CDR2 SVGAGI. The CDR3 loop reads CASSQQLTGGTEAFF. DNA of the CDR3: TGTGCCAGCAGCCAGCAACTGACAGGGGGTACTGAAGCTTTCTTT.

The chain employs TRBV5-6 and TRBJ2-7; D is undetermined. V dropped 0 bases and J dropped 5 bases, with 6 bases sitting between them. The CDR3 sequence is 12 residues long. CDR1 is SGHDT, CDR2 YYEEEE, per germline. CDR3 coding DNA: TGTGCCAGCAGCTTGGGCGACAACGAGCAGTACTTC. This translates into CASSLGDNEQYF. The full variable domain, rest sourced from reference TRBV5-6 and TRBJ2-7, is DAGVTQSPTHLIKTRGQQVTLRCSPKSGHDTVSWYQQALGQGPQFIFQYYEEEERQRGNFPDRFSGHQFPNYSSELNVNALLLGDSALYLCASSLGDNEQYFGPGTRLTVT.

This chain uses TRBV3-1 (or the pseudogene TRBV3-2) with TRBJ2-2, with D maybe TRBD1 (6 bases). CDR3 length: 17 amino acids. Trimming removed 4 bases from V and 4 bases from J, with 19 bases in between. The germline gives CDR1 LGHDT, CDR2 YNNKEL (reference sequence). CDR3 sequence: CASSPSWDQGSTGELFF. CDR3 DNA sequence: TGTGCCAGCAGCCCGAGCTGGGACCAGGGGAGCACCGGGGAGCTGTTTTTT.